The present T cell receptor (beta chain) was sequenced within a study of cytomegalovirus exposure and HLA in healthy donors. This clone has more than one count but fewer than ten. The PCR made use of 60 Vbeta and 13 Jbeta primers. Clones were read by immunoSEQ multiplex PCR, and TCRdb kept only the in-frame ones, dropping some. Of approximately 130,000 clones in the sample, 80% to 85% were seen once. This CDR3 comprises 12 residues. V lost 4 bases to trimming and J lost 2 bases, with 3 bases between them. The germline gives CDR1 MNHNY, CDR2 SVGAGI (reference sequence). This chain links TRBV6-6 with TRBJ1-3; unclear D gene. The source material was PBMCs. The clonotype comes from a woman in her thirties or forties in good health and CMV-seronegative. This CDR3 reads CASSSTGNTIYF. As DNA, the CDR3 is TGTGCCAGCAGTTCCACTGGAAACACCATATATTTT.